This T cell receptor (beta chain) was captured in a study of human T cells and chemical hapten exposure. TCRdb reprocessed the RACE reads via MiXCR and lists one record per CDR3 protein. The table records about 40,000 distinct CDR3 sequences, under 12% of them present only once. This clonotype has ten or more counts. Time point of the sample: pre-sensitization, week 0. Regarding treatment: therapeutic diphenylcyclopropenone sensitization with weekly scalp DPC. The CDR3 is 13 amino acids. V was clipped by 4 bases and J by 4 bases, with 7 bases between them. CDR1 LGHNA and CDR2 YSLEER come from the germline V gene.

The genes are TRBV4-3 and TRBJ2-2; D might be TRBD2 (5 bases). Sequenced material: whole blood, taken in connection with sensitization to the hapten diphenylcyclopropenone (DPC). The TCR sequence derives from a man aged 25-45 years with alopecia areata. Some clones in this sample may be carry-over from other donors' samples. CDR3 nucleotides: TGCGCCAGCAGCCCGGGATTCACCGGGGAGCTGTTTTTT. This sequence encodes CASSPGFTGELFF.